The rows below give T cell receptor beta chains drawn from one sample of a study of blood T cell repertoires in COVID-19. Clones were sequenced by immunoSEQ multiplex PCR, and TCRdb holds only the in-frame ones, with some missing. This sample has more than 150,000 clones, with roughly nine tenths found just once. Sequenced material: peripheral blood. The source of these receptors is a man between 65 and 85 years old with active or convalescent COVID-19. CDR3s include the opening cysteine and the closing phenylalanine or tryptophan. A D gene is named only where the DNA matches it firmly. The size entry is marked missing in some rows and otherwise reads once, few, many or a size class.

clone size	CDR3 length	V gene	D gene	J gene	CDR3 protein	CDR3 DNA
NA	14	TRBV11-3	TRBD2	TRBJ2-1	CASSLGGGGNEQFF	TGTGCCAGCAGCCTCGGTGGGGGGGGCAATGAGCAGTTCTTC
NA	15	TRBV7-6	NA	TRBJ1-1	CASSLGRGMNTEAFF	TGTGCCAGCAGCTTAGGTAGGGGAATGAACACTGAAGCTTTCTTT
NA	18	TRBV24-1	TRBD2	TRBJ2-3	CATSDSRGSSGSSDTQYF	TGTGCCACCAGTGATTCAAGGGGTTCAAGCGGGAGCTCAGATACGCAGTATTTT
NA	15	TRBV28	TRBD1	TRBJ1-1	CASSPGTGQWTEAFF	TGTGCCAGCAGCCCTGGGACAGGGCAATGGACTGAAGCTTTCTTT
NA	19	TRBV4-3	TRBD2	TRBJ2-1	CASSQGRTSGSRGMDEQFF	TGCGCCAGCAGCCAAGGCAGGACTAGCGGGAGTCGGGGGATGGATGAGCAGTTCTTC
NA	16	TRBV6-4	TRBD1	TRBJ1-2	CASSIPRDSQSGGYTF	TGTGCCAGCAGTATACCCCGGGACAGTCAATCAGGCGGCTACACCTTC
NA	16	TRBV4-1	TRBD1	TRBJ1-1	CASSLGFRGLDTEAFF	TGCGCCAGCAGCCTCGGGTTCAGGGGGTTGGACACTGAAGCTTTCTTT
NA	13	TRBV5-1	NA	TRBJ2-5	CASSLDNQETQYF	TGCGCCAGCAGCTTGGACAACCAAGAGACCCAGTACTTC
NA	16	TRBV9	TRBD2	TRBJ2-5	CASSVGGSGSQETQYF	TGTGCCAGCAGCGTAGGGGGTAGCGGGAGTCAAGAGACCCAGTACTTC
few	15	TRBV2	TRBD2	TRBJ2-5	CASKAQRGRQETQYF	TGTGCCAGCAAGGCCCAGCGGGGGCGCCAAGAGACCCAGTACTTC
few	15	TRBV5-1	TRBD1	TRBJ1-5	CASSKTGGGNQPQHF	TGCGCCAGCAGCAAGACAGGGGGCGGCAATCAGCCCCAGCATTTT
NA	17	TRBV9	NA	TRBJ2-6	CASSATLAVSGANVLTF	TGTGCCAGCAGCGCCACACTAGCAGTCTCTGGGGCCAACGTCCTGACTTTC
NA	14	TRBV24-1	NA	TRBJ1-4	CATSSHATNEKLFF	TGTGCCACCAGTTCACACGCAACTAATGAAAAACTGTTTTTT
NA	15	TRBV2	TRBD1	TRBJ2-1	CASSFTGDPIDEQFF	TGTGCCAGCAGTTTTACAGGGGACCCAATCGATGAGCAGTTCTTC
NA	13	TRBV6-2/TRBV6-3	NA	TRBJ2-7	CASSLRGWHEQYF	TGTGCCAGCAGTCTCCGGGGGTGGCACGAGCAGTACTTC
NA	15	TRBV29-1	TRBD2	TRBJ2-1	CSARTSGGSYNEQFF	TGCAGCGCTCGGACTAGCGGGGGCTCCTACAATGAGCAGTTCTTC